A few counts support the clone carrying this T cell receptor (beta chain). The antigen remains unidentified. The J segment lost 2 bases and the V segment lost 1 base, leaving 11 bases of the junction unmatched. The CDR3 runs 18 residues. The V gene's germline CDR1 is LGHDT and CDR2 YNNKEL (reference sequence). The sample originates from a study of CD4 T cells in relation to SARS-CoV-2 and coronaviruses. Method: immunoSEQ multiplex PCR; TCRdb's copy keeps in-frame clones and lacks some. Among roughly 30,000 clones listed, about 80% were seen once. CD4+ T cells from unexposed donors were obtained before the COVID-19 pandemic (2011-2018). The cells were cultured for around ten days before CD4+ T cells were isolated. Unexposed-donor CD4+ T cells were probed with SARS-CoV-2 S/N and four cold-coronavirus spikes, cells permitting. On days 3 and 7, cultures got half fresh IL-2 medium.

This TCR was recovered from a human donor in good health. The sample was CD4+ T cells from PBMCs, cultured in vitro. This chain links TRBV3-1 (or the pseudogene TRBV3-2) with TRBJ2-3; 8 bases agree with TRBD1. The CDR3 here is CASSQVLPGQADTDTQYF. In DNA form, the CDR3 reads TGTGCCAGCAGCCAAGTTCTTCCGGGACAGGCCGACACAGATACGCAGTATTTT.